Below are 7 T cell receptor beta chains sequenced from a single sample in a study of technical replicates of blood from a few donors (dated by TCRdb to 2016 to 2017). The library was made by the immunoSEQ multiplex PCR assay. Held by TCRdb, this immuneACCESS table contains in-frame sequences only and omits some clones. Under half of the omission traces to an unresolved V gene where checked; the cause of the rest is unknown. The sample table shows roughly 6,900 clones, and around 96% are seen once. The biggest ten clones account for 6% to 8% of the sample. Sequencing input: PBMCs. Receptors were obtained from a human donor in good health.

The rearrangement joins TRBV5-5 to TRBJ1-2; the match to TRBD1 covers 7 bases. Trimming removed 2 bases from V and 9 bases from J; junction bases left unmatched: 4. The CDR3 is 12 amino acids. The germline CDR1 and CDR2 sequences are SGHKS and YYEKEE (reference sequence). CDR3 sequence: CASSLTGVSYTF. The CDR3 coding sequence is TGTGCCAGCAGCTTAACAGGGGTGAGCTACACCTTC.

The J gene is TRBJ2-3, the V gene TRBV19; 10 bases map to TRBD2. The CDR3 extends over 15 amino acids. Per germline, CDR1 LNHDA and CDR2 SQIVND (reference sequence). Losses at the gene ends were 5 bases for V and 3 bases for J; bases not matched to a gene: 5. The CDR3 DNA reads as TGTGCCAGTAGTCATCCTAGCGGGAGAACAGATACGCAGTATTTT. This sequence encodes CASSHPSGRTDTQYF. The whole variable domain, filled in from reference TRBV19 and TRBJ2-3, reads DGGITQSPKYLFRKEGQNVTLSCEQNLNHDAMYWYRQDPGQGLRLIYYSQIVNDFQKGDIAEGYSVSREKKESFPLTVTSAQKNPTAFYLCASSHPSGRTDTQYFGPGTRLTVL.

J is TRBJ2-7 and V is TRBV18; D is perhaps TRBD2 (6 bases). The ends were cut back, 1 base at V and 3 bases at J, with 16 bases in the middle. Per germline, CDR1 KGHSH and CDR2 LQKENI. CDR3 length: 16 amino acids. CDR3 nucleotides: TGTGCCAGCTCACCACAAGAAAGGGACTCGTACTACGAGCAGTACTTC. Its translation: CASSPQERDSYYEQYF.

The J gene is TRBJ2-2, the V gene TRBV11-1; D might be TRBD2 (7 bases). The CDR3 loop spans 16 amino acids. Germline CDR1 SGHAT, CDR2 FQDESV (reference sequence). Trimming took off 1 base at V and 4 bases at J, with 13 bases between the two ends. CDR3 in amino acids: CASSLGGGLSTGELFF. Written as DNA, the CDR3 is TGTGCCAGCAGCTTAGGGGGGGGGCTTTCCACCGGGGAGCTGTTTTTT.

The CDR3 region is CSVLPIGETQYF. The CDR3 DNA reads as TGCAGCGTTCTCCCGATCGGAGAGACCCAGTACTTC. This sequence joins TRBV29-1 and TRBJ2-5; D gene ambiguous. CDR3 size: 12 residues. Looked up from germline, CDR1 is SQVTM and CDR2 is ANQGSEA. V lost 5 bases to trimming and J lost 4 bases, with 11 bases between them. Drawing the rest from reference TRBV29-1 and TRBJ2-5, the complete variable domain is SAVISQKPSRDICQRGTSLTIQCQVDSQVTMMFWYRQQPGQSLTLIATANQGSEATYESGFVIDKFPISRPNLTFSTLTVSNMSPEDSSIYLCSVLPIGETQYFGPGTRLLVL.

The chain is built from TRBV19 and TRBJ1-1; TRBD1 might be the D (6 bases). Trimming removed 6 bases at V and 4 bases at J, with 12 bases between. Germline CDR1 LNHDA, CDR2 SQIVND (reference sequence). This CDR3 spans 13 amino acids. DNA for the CDR3: TGTGCCAGTAGACCGAGAGGGGGCACTGAAGCTTTCTTT. Protein: CASRPRGGTEAFF.

The V gene is TRBV5-1, the J gene TRBJ2-1, with 9 bases matching TRBD2. J lost 6 bases, V lost 4 bases, and 8 bases had no gene match. Germline V CDR1 and CDR2: SGHRS, YFSETQ. This CDR3 has 15 residues. The CDR3 coding sequence is TGCGCCAGCAGCGCGGGACTAGCTACAATCAATGAGCAGTTCTTC. Translation gives CASSAGLATINEQFF.